These 5 T cell receptor beta chains share one sample of origin, sequenced in a study of shared clonotypes between healthy human individuals. Sequencing used immunoSEQ multiplex PCR; TCRdb keeps in-frame clones, though not all of them. The top ten hold roughly 0.45% of the sample, which has roughly 1,500,000 clones, roughly 98% seen once. The sample taken for sequencing was naive CD4+ T cells sorted from blood. Described subset: CD45RA+ positively selected. The receptor set was obtained from a man younger than 45 in good health.

A note on this clone: This sample also contains other DNA sequences that code for the same CDR3. The chain carries TRBV9 and TRBJ1-1; D unresolved. The CDR3 runs 14 residues. Deletions cut 0 bases from V and 1 base from J, with 7 bases between. The germline V gene encodes CDR1 SGDLS and CDR2 YYNGEE. CDR3 sequence: CASSVVSGNTEAFF. CDR3 coding DNA: TGTGCCAGCAGCGTAGTGTCCGGGAACACTGAAGCTTTCTTT.

The J gene is TRBJ2-3, the V gene TRBV19, with D unclear. This CDR3 has 13 amino acids. The germline V gene encodes CDR1 LNHDA and CDR2 SQIVND (reference sequence). V was clipped by 2 bases and J by 2 bases, with 5 bases between them. The CDR3 here is CASSISITDTQYF. The DNA of the CDR3 is TGTGCCAGTAGTATATCTATCACAGATACGCAGTATTTT. Supplemented by reference TRBV19 and TRBJ2-3, the full variable domain reads DGGITQSPKYLFRKEGQNVTLSCEQNLNHDAMYWYRQDPGQGLRLIYYSQIVNDFQKGDIAEGYSVSREKKESFPLTVTSAQKNPTAFYLCASSISITDTQYFGPGTRLTVL.

This clone showed up just once. The V and J genes are TRBV5-1 and TRBJ2-7, with 9 positions matching TRBD2. The CDR3 runs 14 residues. With 5 bases clipped from V and 1 base from J, the junction kept 4 bases outside the gene matches. Germline lookup yields CDR1 SGHRS and CDR2 YFSETQ. The CDR3 region has the DNA TGCGCCAGCAGTCGTAGCGGGAGTTCCTACGAGCAGTACTTC. This sequence encodes CASSRSGSSYEQYF.

The chain employs TRBV7-6 and TRBJ2-5, with D possibly matching TRBD2 (5 bases). Germline loops: CDR1 SGHVS, CDR2 FNYEAQ. This CDR3 spans 15 amino acids. V lost 5 bases and J lost 6, with 19 bases in between. The CDR3 loop reads CASSTIRGESKTQYF. The CDR3 region has the DNA TGTGCCAGCAGCACTATACGGGGTGAATCAAAGACCCAGTACTTC. The full variable domain, in which reference TRBV7-6 and TRBJ2-5 provide the parts outside the CDR3, is GAGVSQSPRYKVTKRGQDVALRCDPISGHVSLYWYRQALGQGPEFLTYFNYEAQQDKSGLPNDRFSAERPEGSISTLTIQRTEQRDSAMYRCASSTIRGESKTQYFGPGTRLLVL.

This sequence joins TRBV19 and TRBJ2-7; 8 nucleotides line up with TRBD1. Germline assignment: CDR1 LNHDA and CDR2 SQIVND (reference sequence). V trimming: 5 bases; J trimming: 6 bases; junction bases outside the gene matches: 15. This CDR3 is built from 16 residues. CDR3 sequence reads: CASSGTRGRVYTEQYF. CDR3 DNA: TGTGCCAGTAGTGGAACCAGGGGGCGCGTATATACCGAGCAGTACTTC.